This TCR beta chain was captured by sequencing in a study of post-analysis software for immune sequencing data. Study-level findings and limits: Co-batched samples clustered tightly together by F measure. Compared with controls, patients showed significantly lower normalized Chao1 diversity. Patients carried several TRBV segments more frequently than controls did, and TRBV5-6, TRBV5-1 and TRBV20-1 were among them.

Unique molecular identifiers tagged the TCR beta cDNA libraries. TCRdb reprocessed the PCR reads with MiXCR, giving one entry per CDR3 protein. Altogether around 440,000 distinct CDR3 sequences are present, approximately 46% being singletons, with the ten largest covering around an eighth. About this clonotype: Its cognate antigen is unknown.

The ends were cut back, 3 bases at V and 8 bases at J, with 10 bases in the middle. Germline V lookup: CDR1 DFQATT, CDR2 SNEGSKA (reference sequence). This CDR3 region has 11 residues. Source material: blood. The clonotype was recovered from a girl aged 5-17 years with multiple sclerosis. The V call is TRBV20-1, the J call TRBJ1-1; no firm D call. CDR3 residues: CSASRGSEAFF. CDR3 DNA sequence: TGCAGTGCTAGCCGGGGATCGGAAGCTTTCTTT.